Shown below are 20 T cell receptor beta chains from a single sample sequenced in a study of blood T cell repertoires in COVID-19. Profiled with immunoSEQ multiplex PCR; TCRdb holds only in-frame clones, not every one. The sample lists approximately 190,000 clones; roughly four fifths were seen once. The sample taken for sequencing was PBMCs or T cells enriched from blood (not recorded which). The origin of the receptors is a man aged 40-55 years who had recovered from COVID-19.

This clone showed up just a few times. The rearrangement links TRBV20-1 to TRBJ1-1, with D possibly TRBD1 on 6 matching bases. V gave up 6 bases and J gave up 6 bases, with 11 bases separating them. The CDR3 has 11 amino acids. Germline values: CDR1 DFQATT, CDR2 SNEGSKA (reference sequence). CDR3 sequence (DNA): TGCAGTGCCGGTCGGACAGCTGAAGCTTTCTTT. It translates to CSAGRTAEAFF.

In this sample, this clone turned up once. This chain links TRBV3-1 (or the pseudogene TRBV3-2) with TRBJ1-2; 10 bases are shared with TRBD1. The germline V gene encodes CDR1 LGHDT and CDR2 YNNKEL (reference sequence). There are 16 residues in the CDR3. The junction had 9 bases not matched to a gene; V was cut back by 4 bases and J by 4 bases. In DNA form, the CDR3 reads TGTGCCAGCAGCCTTGGGATGACAGGGGGCAGCTATGGCTACACCTTC. This codes for CASSLGMTGGSYGYTF.

V is TRBV29-1 and J is TRBJ1-2; the D is unclear. Trimming stripped 7 bases from V and 6 bases from J, with 21 bases between. In germline, CDR1 is SQVTM, CDR2 ANQGSEA. The CDR3 is made up of 14 amino acids. Written as DNA, the CDR3 is TGCAGCGCGGCGGGCGGCGTCACTAGCGATGGCTACACCTTC. Amino acid sequence: CSAAGGVTSDGYTF.

The chain joins TRBV7-9 to TRBJ2-7, with D possibly TRBD2 on 6 matching bases. The CDR3 contains 15 residues. V gave up 4 bases and J gave up 7 bases, with 20 bases separating them. Germline V gene sequence: CDR1 SEHNR, CDR2 FQNEAQ (reference sequence). The CDR3, as DNA: TGTGCCAGCAGCTCCCAAAGGGTGGAGGGCTGGGAGCAGTACTTC. This translates into CASSSQRVEGWEQYF.

This clone was seen a handful of times. The chain combines TRBV7-2 with TRBJ1-5, with D possibly TRBD1 on 6 matching bases. CDR1 is SGHTA and CDR2 is FQGNSA in the germline V gene. The CDR3 runs 15 residues. V lost 1 base and J lost 7, with 14 bases in between. The chain's CDR3 is CASSLVQGVEQPQHF. CDR3 DNA: TGTGCCAGCAGCTTAGTACAGGGAGTCGAACAGCCCCAGCATTTT.

The chain uses TRBV12-3 or TRBV12-4 and TRBJ2-3, with a possible D match to TRBD2 (6 bases). This CDR3 is built from 12 residues. Trimming removed 6 bases at V and 11 bases at J, with 15 bases between. The CDR3 protein is CASSVSTAGQYF. The CDR3 nucleotides are TGTGCCAGCAGCGTATCTACAGCGGGGCAGTATTTT.

This chain connects TRBV28 to TRBJ2-1; TRBD1 matches at 7 bases. CDR1 MDHEN and CDR2 SYDVKM come from the germline V gene. The junction had 7 bases not matched to a gene; V was cut back by 5 bases and J by 0 bases. CDR3 size: 16 residues. The CDR3 sequence is CASSIPTGSSYNEQFF. The CDR3, as DNA: TGTGCCAGCAGTATCCCGACAGGGAGCTCCTACAATGAGCAGTTCTTC.

This chain links TRBV9 with TRBJ1-1; 8 nucleotides match TRBD1. The CDR3 length is 17 residues. J gave up 6 bases and V 3 bases, and 16 bases lay outside the gene matches. CDR1 is SGDLS, CDR2 YYNGEE, per germline. The CDR3 nucleotides are TGTGCCAGCAGCGCGACAGGGGCGCCCGTCCAACACTCTGAAGCTTTCTTT. Translated, it gives CASSATGAPVQHSEAFF.

This chain joins TRBV10-3 and TRBJ2-7, with 11 bases fitting TRBD1. This CDR3 has 17 residues. The V gene's germline CDR1 is ENHRY and CDR2 SYGVKD. V lost 4 bases and J lost 0; bases outside the gene matches: 8. CDR3 region: CAISGKLDRGPSYEQYF. DNA for the CDR3: TGTGCCATCAGTGGAAAACTGGACAGGGGGCCCTCCTACGAGCAGTACTTC.

The rearrangement links TRBV2 to TRBJ2-3; possibly TRBD1 for D (5 bases). Looked up from germline, CDR1 is SNHLY and CDR2 is FYNNEI. This CDR3 is built from 14 residues. Trimming stripped 7 bases from V and 2 bases from J, with 13 bases between. The DNA of the CDR3 is TGTGCCAGCATGGCCAGGGAATACACAGATACGCAGTATTTT. Residues: CASMAREYTDTQYF.

The sample holds a few counts of this clone. The chain employs TRBV7-9 and TRBJ1-4; a weak D match, TRBD1 (5 bases). The length of the CDR3 is 13 residues. CDR1 is SEHNR and CDR2 is FQNEAQ in the germline V gene (reference sequence). V lost 5 bases to trimming and J lost 8 bases, with 12 bases between them. This CDR3 is CASSGVKGEKLFF. The CDR3 nucleotides are TGTGCCAGCAGCGGGGTCAAGGGGGAAAAACTGTTTTTT.

The chain employs TRBV7-2 and TRBJ2-7, with 7 positions matching TRBD1. Germline values: CDR1 SGHTA, CDR2 FQGNSA. This CDR3 spans 14 amino acids. With 5 bases clipped from V and 1 base from J, the junction kept 5 bases outside the gene matches. The CDR3 DNA is TGTGCCAGCAGCGCGGACAGGTATTCCTACGAGCAGTACTTC. It is translated as CASSADRYSYEQYF.

The V call is TRBV20-1, the J call TRBJ1-2, with D possibly TRBD1 on 5 matching bases. CDR3 length: 12 amino acids. Germline V gene data show CDR1 as DFQATT and CDR2 as SNEGSKA (reference sequence). Trimming removed 3 bases at V and 8 bases at J, with 13 bases between. DNA of the CDR3: TGCAGTGCTAGTTCGGGGGTAGGCGGCTACACCTTC. Protein product: CSASSGVGGYTF.

V gene TRBV7-9 combines with J gene TRBJ2-1, with D perhaps matching TRBD2 (5 bases). Looked up from germline, CDR1 is SEHNR and CDR2 is FQNEAQ (reference sequence). The CDR3 has 14 amino acids. V was clipped by 6 bases and J by 5 bases, with 14 bases between them. The CDR3 spells CASRTDLSDNEQFF. In DNA form, the CDR3 reads TGTGCCAGCAGGACGGACTTAAGTGACAATGAGCAGTTCTTC.

The CDR3: CASRASGGIYNEQFF. CDR3 coding DNA: TGTGCCAGCAGGGCTAGCGGGGGGATCTACAATGAGCAGTTCTTC. The chain combines TRBV9 with TRBJ2-1, with 11 bases lining up with TRBD2. Trimming removed 5 bases from V and 3 bases from J; junction bases left unmatched: 4. CDR1 is SGDLS, CDR2 YYNGEE, per germline. This CDR3 comprises 15 residues.

This chain connects TRBV4-2 to TRBJ1-5; 8 positions agree with TRBD1. CDR1 LGHNA and CDR2 YNFKEQ come from the germline V gene. The trim removed 4 bases at V and 5 bases at J, leaving 7 bases unmatched. CDR3 length equals 15 residues. CDR3 loop: CASSRGDRNDQPQHF. DNA of the CDR3: TGTGCCAGCAGCCGAGGGGACAGGAACGATCAGCCCCAGCATTTT.

The chain carries TRBV7-9 and TRBJ2-5; D is possibly TRBD2 (5 bases). The CDR3 contains 14 residues. Trimming took 5 bases from V and 2 from J, leaving 12 bases between them. Germline CDR1 reads SEHNR; CDR2 reads FQNEAQ (reference sequence). CDR3 sequence reads: CASSPRRTQETQYF. For the CDR3, the DNA is TGTGCCAGCAGCCCTCGCCGGACTCAAGAGACCCAGTACTTC.

The chain uses TRBV7-2 and TRBJ1-3, with 8 bases identical to TRBD1. Germline trimming cut 2 bases from V and 3 bases from J; bases unmatched to any gene: 9. Germline V gene sequence: CDR1 SGHTA, CDR2 FQGNSA. The CDR3 is 17 residues long. The CDR3 region is CASSLIGQGAFGNTIYF. The CDR3 DNA sequence: TGTGCCAGCAGCTTAATCGGGCAGGGGGCCTTTGGAAACACCATATATTTT. Based on the CDR3 plus reference TRBV7-2 and TRBJ1-3, the full variable domain is GAGVSQSPSNKVTEKGKDVELRCDPISGHTALYWYRQSLGQGLEFLIYFQGNSAPDKSGLPSDRFSAERTGGSVSTLTIQRTQQEDSAVYLCASSLIGQGAFGNTIYFGEGSWLTVV.

For the CDR3, the DNA is TGCGCCAGCAGCTTCGGGAAGACAACTAATGAAAAACTGTTTTTT. Protein product: CASSFGKTTNEKLFF. The J gene is TRBJ1-4, the V gene TRBV5-1; no reliable D call. The CDR3 covers 15 residues. V lost 2 bases, J lost 0 bases, and 8 bases lay in between. Per the germline V gene, CDR1 is SGHRS and CDR2 is YFSETQ.

The J gene is TRBJ1-1, the V gene TRBV9; no firm D call. V lost 4 bases and J 5 bases, leaving 15 bases between the germline ends. This CDR3 is 14 amino acids long. CDR1 is SGDLS, CDR2 YYNGEE, per germline. CDR3 sequence reads: CASSPYRRETEAFF. CDR3 nucleotides: TGTGCCAGCAGCCCCTACAGACGAGAGACTGAAGCTTTCTTT.